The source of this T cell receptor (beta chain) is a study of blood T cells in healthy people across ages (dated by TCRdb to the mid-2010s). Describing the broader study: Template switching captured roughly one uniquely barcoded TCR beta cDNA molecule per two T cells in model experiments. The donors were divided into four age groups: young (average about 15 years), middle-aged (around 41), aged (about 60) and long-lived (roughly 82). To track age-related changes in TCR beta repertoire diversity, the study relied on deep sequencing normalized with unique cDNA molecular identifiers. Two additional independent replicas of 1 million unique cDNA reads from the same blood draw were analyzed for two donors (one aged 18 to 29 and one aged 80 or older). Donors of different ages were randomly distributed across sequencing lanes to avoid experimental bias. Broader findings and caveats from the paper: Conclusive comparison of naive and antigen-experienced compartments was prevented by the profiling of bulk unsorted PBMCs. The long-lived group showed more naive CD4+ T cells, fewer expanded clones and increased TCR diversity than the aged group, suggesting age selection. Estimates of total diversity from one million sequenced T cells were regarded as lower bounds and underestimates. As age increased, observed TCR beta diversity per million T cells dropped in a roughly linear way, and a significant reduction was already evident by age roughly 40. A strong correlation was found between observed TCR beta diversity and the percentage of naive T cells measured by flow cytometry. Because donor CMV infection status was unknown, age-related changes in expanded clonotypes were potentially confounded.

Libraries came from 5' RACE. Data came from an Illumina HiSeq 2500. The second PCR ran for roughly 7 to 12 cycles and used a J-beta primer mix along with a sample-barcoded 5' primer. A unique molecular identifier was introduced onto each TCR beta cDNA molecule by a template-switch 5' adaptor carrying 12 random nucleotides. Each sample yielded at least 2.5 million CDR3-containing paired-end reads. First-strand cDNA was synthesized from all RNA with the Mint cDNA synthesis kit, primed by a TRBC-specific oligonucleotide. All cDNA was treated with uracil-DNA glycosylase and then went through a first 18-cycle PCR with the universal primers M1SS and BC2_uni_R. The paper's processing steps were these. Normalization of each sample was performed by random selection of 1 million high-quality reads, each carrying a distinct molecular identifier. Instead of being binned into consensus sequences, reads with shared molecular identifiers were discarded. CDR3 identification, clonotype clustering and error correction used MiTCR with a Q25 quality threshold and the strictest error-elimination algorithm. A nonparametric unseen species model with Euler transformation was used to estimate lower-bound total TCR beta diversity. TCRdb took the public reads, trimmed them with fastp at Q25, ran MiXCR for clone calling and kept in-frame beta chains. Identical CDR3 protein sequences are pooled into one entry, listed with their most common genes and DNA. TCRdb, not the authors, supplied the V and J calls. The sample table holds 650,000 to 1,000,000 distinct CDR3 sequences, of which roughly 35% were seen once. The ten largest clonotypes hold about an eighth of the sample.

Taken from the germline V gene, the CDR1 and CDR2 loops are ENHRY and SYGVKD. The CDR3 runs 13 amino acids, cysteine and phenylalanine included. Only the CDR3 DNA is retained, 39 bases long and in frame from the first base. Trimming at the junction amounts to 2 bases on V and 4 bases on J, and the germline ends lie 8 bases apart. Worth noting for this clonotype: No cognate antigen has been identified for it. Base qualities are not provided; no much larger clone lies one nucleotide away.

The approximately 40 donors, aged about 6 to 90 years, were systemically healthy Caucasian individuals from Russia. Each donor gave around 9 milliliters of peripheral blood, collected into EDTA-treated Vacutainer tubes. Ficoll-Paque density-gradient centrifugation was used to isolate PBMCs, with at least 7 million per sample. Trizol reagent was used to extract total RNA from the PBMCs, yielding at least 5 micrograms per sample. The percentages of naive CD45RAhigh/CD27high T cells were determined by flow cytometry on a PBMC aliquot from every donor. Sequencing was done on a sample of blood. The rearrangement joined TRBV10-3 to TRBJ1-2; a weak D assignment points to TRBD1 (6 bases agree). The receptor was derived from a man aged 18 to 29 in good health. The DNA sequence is TGTGCCATCAGTGAGGCGGACAGCTATGGCTACACCTTC. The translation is CAISEADSYGYTF.